What follows is one TCR beta chain and its context. RNA transcripts provided the source from which TCR beta CDR3 regions were amplified. First-round RT-PCR targeting the TCR CDR3 was performed with the HTBI primer set. TCRdb re-derived calls from the multiplex PCR reads in MiXCR, one entry per CDR3 protein. The sample carries approximately 520,000 distinct CDR3 sequences, about 20% recorded once. Germline V lookup: CDR1 PRHDT, CDR2 FYEKMQ (reference sequence). Losses at the gene ends were 5 bases for V and 0 bases for J; bases not matched to a gene: 4. This CDR3 is built from 15 residues. This record comes from a study of T cells in Graves' hyperthyroidism and ophthalmopathy. Stable hyperthyroidism: no ophthalmopathy progression over 18 months of follow-up.

This sequence was found in a young man with Graves' hyperthyroidism. Sequenced sample: blood. This chain connects TRBV13 to TRBJ1-3; 7 positions match TRBD1. The CDR3: CASSPGTVSGNTIYF. CDR3 DNA sequence: TGTGCCAGCAGCCCCGGGACAGTCTCTGGAAACACCATATATTTT.